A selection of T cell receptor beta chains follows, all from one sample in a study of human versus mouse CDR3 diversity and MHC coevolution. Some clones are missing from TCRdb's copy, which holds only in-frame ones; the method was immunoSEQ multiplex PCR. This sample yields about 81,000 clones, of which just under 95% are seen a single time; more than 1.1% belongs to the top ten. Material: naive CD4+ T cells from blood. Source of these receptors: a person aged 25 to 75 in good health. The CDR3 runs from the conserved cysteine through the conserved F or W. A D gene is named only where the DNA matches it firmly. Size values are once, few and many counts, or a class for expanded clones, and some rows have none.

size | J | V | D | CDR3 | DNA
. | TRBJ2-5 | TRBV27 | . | CASSLRGALETQYF | TGTGCCAGCAGTTTACGGGGGGCTCTTGAGACCCAGTACTTC
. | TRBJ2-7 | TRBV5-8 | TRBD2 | CASSLPGLGTYEQYF | TGTGCCAGCAGCTTGCCGGGACTAGGTACCTACGAGCAGTACTTC
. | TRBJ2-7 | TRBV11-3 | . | CASSLRDAAYEQYF | TGTGCCAGCAGCTTACGGGATGCCGCCTACGAGCAGTACTTC
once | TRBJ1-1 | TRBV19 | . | CASSASPQAFF | TGTGCCAGTAGCGCCAGTCCCCAAGCTTTCTTT
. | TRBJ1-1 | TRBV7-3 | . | CASSLGRGPPLSTEAFF | TGTGCCAGCAGCTTAGGGAGGGGACCTCCCCTAAGCACTGAAGCTTTCTTT
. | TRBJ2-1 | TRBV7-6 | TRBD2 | CASSLVTGGEQFF | TGTGCCAGCAGCTTAGTGACGGGAGGGGAGCAGTTCTTC
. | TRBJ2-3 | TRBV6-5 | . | CASTFTYRTDTQYF | TGTGCCAGCACCTTTACCTACCGCACAGATACGCAGTATTTT
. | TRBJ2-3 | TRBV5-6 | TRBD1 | CASSPGQGIFKSSTDTQYF | TGTGCCAGCAGCCCTGGACAGGGTATTTTTAAATCTAGCACAGATACGCAGTATTTT
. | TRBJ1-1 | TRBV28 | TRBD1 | CASSLLQGDREAFF | TGTGCCAGCAGTTTACTACAGGGGGACCGTGAAGCTTTCTTT
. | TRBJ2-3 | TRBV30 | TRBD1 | CAWGTGGTDTQYF | TGTGCCTGGGGGACAGGGGGCACAGATACGCAGTATTTT
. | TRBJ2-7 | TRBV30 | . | CAWSVISKGEQYF | TGTGCCTGGAGTGTAATCTCCAAGGGGGAGCAGTACTTC
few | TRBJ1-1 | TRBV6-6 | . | CASTEVAGGLEAFF | TGTGCCAGCACCGAGGTTGCGGGAGGGCTAGAAGCTTTCTTT
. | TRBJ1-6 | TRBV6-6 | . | CASSYWGLNSPLHF | TGTGCCAGCAGTTACTGGGGGCTTAATTCACCCCTCCACTTT
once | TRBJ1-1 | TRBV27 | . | CASSFSEMRGLVVF | TGTGCCAGCAGTTTCTCTGAGATGCGGGGCTTGGTGGTCTTT
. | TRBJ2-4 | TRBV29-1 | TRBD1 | CSVEGTGDLNIQYF | TGCAGCGTTGAAGGGACAGGGGACCTAAACATTCAGTACTTC
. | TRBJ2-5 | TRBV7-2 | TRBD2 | CASSWASGTGETQYF | TGTGCCAGCAGCTGGGCTAGCGGGACGGGGGAGACCCAGTACTTC
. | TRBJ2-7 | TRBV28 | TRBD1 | CASSFGTGISYEQYF | TGTGCCAGCAGTTTCGGGACAGGGATCTCCTACGAGCAGTACTTC
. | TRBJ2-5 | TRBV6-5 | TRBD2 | CASRSTSGVETQYF | TGTGCCAGCAGGTCCACTAGCGGAGTGGAGACCCAGTACTTC
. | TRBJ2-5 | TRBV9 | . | CASSVAAGRETQYF | TGTGCCAGCAGCGTAGCTGCCGGGAGAGAGACCCAGTACTTC
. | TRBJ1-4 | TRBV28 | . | CASNEGTSEKLFF | TGTGCCAGCAACGAAGGGACATCCGAGAAACTGTTTTTT
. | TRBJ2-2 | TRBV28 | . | CASLAGFTGELFF | TGTGCCAGCTTGGCAGGATTCACCGGGGAGCTGTTTTTT
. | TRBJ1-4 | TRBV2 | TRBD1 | CATSWQGASFNEKLFF | TGTGCCACCTCATGGCAGGGGGCCTCGTTCAATGAAAAACTGTTTTTT
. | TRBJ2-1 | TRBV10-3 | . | CAITSEWRADEQFF | TGTGCCATCACCTCCGAGTGGAGGGCGGATGAGCAGTTCTTC
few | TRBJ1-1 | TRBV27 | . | CASSGVGHSNTEAFF | TGTGCCAGCAGTGGAGTCGGACATTCGAACACTGAAGCTTTCTTT
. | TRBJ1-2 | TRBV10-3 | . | CAISRQANYGYTF | TGTGCCATCAGTCGACAGGCTAACTATGGCTACACCTTC
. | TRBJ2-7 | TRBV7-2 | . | CASSLGVRVGFTYEQYF | TGTGCCAGCAGCTTAGGGGTCCGGGTTGGGTTCACCTACGAGCAGTACTTC
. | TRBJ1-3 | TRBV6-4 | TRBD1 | CASSRNRGGISGNTIYF | TGTGCCAGCAGTCGAAACAGGGGCGGAATCTCTGGAAACACCATATATTTT
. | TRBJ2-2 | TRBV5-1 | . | CASSLAGRANTGELFF | TGCGCCAGCAGCTTGGCCGGCAGGGCGAACACCGGGGAGCTGTTTTTT
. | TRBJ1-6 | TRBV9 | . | CASSVAGHNSPLHF | TGTGCCAGCAGCGTAGCAGGGCATAATTCACCCCTCCACTTT
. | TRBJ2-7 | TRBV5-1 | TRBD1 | CASSLGQGGQYF | TGCGCCAGCAGCCTCGGACAGGGAGGGCAGTACTTC
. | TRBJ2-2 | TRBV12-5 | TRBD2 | CASGLFPTSGATGELFF | TGTGCTAGTGGTTTGTTCCCGACTAGCGGGGCCACCGGGGAGCTGTTTTTT
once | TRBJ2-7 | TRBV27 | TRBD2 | CASSFPGGGEQYF | TGTGCCAGCAGTTTCCCCGGGGGGGGCGAGCAGTACTTC
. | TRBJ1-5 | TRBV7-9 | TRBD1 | CASSLGMTGGDNQPQHF | TGTGCCAGCAGCTTAGGCATGACAGGGGGCGACAATCAGCCCCAGCATTTT
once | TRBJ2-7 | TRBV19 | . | CASSQSSENEQYF | TGTGCCAGTAGTCAATCCTCGGAGAACGAGCAGTACTTC
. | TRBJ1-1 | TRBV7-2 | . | CASSTGMNTEAFF | TGTGCCAGCAGCACGGGGATGAACACTGAAGCTTTCTTT
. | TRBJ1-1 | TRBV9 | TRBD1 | CASSRDSPRRAFF | TGTGCCAGCAGCAGGGACAGCCCAAGGAGAGCTTTCTTT
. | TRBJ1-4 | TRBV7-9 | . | CASSWGEEKLFF | TGTGCCAGCAGCTGGGGAGAGGAAAAACTGTTTTTT
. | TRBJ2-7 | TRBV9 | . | CASSVAWPDYEQYF | TGTGCCAGCAGCGTAGCTTGGCCAGACTACGAGCAGTACTTC
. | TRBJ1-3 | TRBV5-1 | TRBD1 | CASSLAGTGGSGNTIYF | TGCGCCAGCAGCTTGGCCGGGACAGGAGGCTCTGGAAACACCATATATTTT
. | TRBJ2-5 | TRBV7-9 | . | CASSRDGGKTQYF | TGTGCCAGCAGCCGCGACGGAGGCAAGACCCAGTACTTC
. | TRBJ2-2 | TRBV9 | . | CASSPRSGGAGTGELFF | TGTGCCAGCAGCCCCCGTAGTGGGGGCGCAGGCACCGGGGAGCTGTTTTTT
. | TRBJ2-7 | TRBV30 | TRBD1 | CAWSVRGGQYF | TGTGCCTGGAGTGTAAGAGGGGGCCAGTACTTC
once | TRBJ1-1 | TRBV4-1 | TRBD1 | CASSPLTGVGTEAFF | TGCGCCAGCAGCCCTCTGACAGGGGTTGGCACTGAAGCTTTCTTT
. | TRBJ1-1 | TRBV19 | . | CASSIDAMNTEAFF | TGTGCCAGTAGTATCGATGCGATGAACACTGAAGCTTTCTTT
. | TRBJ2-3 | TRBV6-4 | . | CASSESGHTGDTQYF | TGTGCCAGCAGTGAAAGTGGACATACCGGGGATACGCAGTATTTT
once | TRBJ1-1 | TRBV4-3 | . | CASSQALRGGTALNTEAFF | TGCGCCAGCAGCCAAGCACTACGGGGGGGGACGGCCCTGAACACTGAAGCTTTCTTT